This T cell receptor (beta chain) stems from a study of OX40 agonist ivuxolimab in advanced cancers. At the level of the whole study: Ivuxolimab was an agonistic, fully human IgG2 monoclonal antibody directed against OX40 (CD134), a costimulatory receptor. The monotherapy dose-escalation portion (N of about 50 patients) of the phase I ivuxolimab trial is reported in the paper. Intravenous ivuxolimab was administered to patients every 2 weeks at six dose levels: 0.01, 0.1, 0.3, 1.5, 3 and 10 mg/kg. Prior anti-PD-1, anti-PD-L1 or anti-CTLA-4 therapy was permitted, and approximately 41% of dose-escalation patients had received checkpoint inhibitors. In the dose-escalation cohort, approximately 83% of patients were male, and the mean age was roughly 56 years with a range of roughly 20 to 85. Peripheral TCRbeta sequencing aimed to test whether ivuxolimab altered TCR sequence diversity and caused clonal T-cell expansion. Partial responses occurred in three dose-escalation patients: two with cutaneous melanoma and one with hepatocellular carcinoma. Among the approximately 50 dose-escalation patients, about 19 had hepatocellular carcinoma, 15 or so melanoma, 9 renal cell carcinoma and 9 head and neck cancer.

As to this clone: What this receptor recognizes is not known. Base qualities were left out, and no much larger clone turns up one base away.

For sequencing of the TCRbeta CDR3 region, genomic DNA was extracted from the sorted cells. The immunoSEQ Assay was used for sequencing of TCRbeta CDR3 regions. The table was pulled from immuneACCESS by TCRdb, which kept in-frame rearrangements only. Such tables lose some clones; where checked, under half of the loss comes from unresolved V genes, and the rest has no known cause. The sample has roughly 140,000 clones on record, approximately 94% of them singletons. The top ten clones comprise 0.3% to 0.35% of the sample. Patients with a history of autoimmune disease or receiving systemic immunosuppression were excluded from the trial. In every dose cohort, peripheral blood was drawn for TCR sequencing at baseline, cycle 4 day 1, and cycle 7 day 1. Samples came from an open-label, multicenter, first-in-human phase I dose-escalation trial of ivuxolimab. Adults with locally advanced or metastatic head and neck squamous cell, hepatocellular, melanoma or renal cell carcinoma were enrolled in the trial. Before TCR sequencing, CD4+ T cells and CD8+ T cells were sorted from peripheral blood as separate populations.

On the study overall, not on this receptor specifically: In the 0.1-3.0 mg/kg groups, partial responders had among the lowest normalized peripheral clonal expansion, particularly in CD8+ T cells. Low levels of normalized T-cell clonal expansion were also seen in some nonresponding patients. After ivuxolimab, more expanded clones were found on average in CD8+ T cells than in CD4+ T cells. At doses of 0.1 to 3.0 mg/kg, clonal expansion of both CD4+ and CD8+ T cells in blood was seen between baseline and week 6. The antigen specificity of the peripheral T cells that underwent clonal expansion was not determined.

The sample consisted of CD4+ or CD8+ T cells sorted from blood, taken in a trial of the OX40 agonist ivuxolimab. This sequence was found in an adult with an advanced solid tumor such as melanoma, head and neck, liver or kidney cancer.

The encoded CDR3 is CASSLPTSRRGDTQYF. The bases are TGTGCCAGCAGTTTGCCTACTAGCCGGAGGGGGGATACGCAGTATTTT. Recombination joined TRBV27 with TRBJ2-3, with the D segment possibly TRBD1 or TRBD2, each aligning over 6 bases. V is pared back by 3 bases and J by 6 bases, with 19 bases lying between the germline termini. The CDR3 goes from the cysteine to the phenylalanine over 16 residues. The CDR3 DNA has 48 bases and is translated from base 1. Via the germline V gene (reference sequence), CDR1 is MNHEY and CDR2 SMNVEV.